This entry features one T cell receptor (beta chain) sequence. The CDR3 has 18 amino acids. Trimming removed 3 bases from V and 0 bases from J; junction bases left unmatched: 10. Per the germline V gene, CDR1 is DFQATT and CDR2 is SNEGSKA (reference sequence). This specimen comes from a study of blood T cell repertoires in COVID-19. About the study: Spain, Italy and the United States supplied samples that represented acute and convalescent COVID-19. The cDNA or gDNA used as material had been derived from T cells, B-cell-depleted T cells, or PBMCs.

As originally analysed: Reference gene primers were amplified, and this amplification served to estimate nucleated cell counts. TCRdb's copy holds only in-frame clones and misses some; the assay was immunoSEQ multiplex PCR. That table gives V, J and clone size, and the DNA gave D and trimming. In the table there are 75,000 to 90,000 clones, 91% of which are singletons. The rearrangement links TRBV20-1 to TRBJ2-1; 11 bases fit TRBD2. Sample: peripheral blood. This receptor was taken from a woman aged 45-60 years in a cohort sampled during active COVID-19. For the CDR3, the DNA is TGCAGTGCTAGTCCCCTAGCGGGGGGCTTAGGCTCCTACAATGAGCAGTTCTTC. Translation gives CSASPLAGGLGSYNEQFF.